Shown below are 18 T cell receptor beta chains from a single sample sequenced in a study of tumor and adjacent non-tumor tissue in lung cancer (dated by TCRdb to 2016 to 2019). RNA was isolated from bulk, unsorted tissue, and RNA quality was assessed with a NanoDrop ND-1000 and an Agilent 2100. The library was made by multiplex PCR. The instrument given in TCRdb is Illumina HiSeq 2500. TCRbeta libraries were constructed through three rounds of nested PCR with primers (Table S4) according to protocols modified from ARM-PCR. TCRdb redid the processing of the public reads, applying fastp at Q25 and MiXCR, and retained in-frame beta chains. For every CDR3 protein sequence, its rows merge into one entry that carries the most common genes and DNA. The sample table contains about 120,000 distinct CDR3 sequences; only one count was recorded for about 80% of them. The ten largest clones add up to 22% of the sample.

Sequencing used lung tumor tissue. All receptors derive from a man between 65 and 80 years old with non-small cell lung cancer.

The rearrangement links TRBV28 to TRBJ2-1; D is undetermined. V lost 2 bases, J lost 1 base, and 9 bases lay in between. Per germline, CDR1 MDHEN and CDR2 SYDVKM. The CDR3 spans 15 residues. CDR3 sequence (DNA): TGTGCCAGCAGTTTAGGGTCAGAATCCTACAATGAGCAGTTCTTC. Translated: CASSLGSESYNEQFF.

The V gene is TRBV28, the J gene TRBJ2-7; tentatively, D is TRBD1 or TRBD2 (5 bases each). Germline CDR1 reads MDHEN; CDR2 reads SYDVKM. The CDR3 runs to 11 residues. Trimming stripped 10 bases from V and 4 bases from J, with 11 bases between. The CDR3 is CANGTAYEQYF. In DNA, the CDR3 is TGTGCCAACGGGACGGCATACGAGCAGTACTTC.

As for this clonotype: As the CDR3 is not closed by the conserved phenylalanine or tryptophan, this likely results from a read error. This chain links TRBV10-2 with TRBJ2-1; D might be TRBD1 or TRBD2, each matching 5 bases. With 6 bases removed from V and 9 bases from J, the gap between germline ends came to 21 bases. The CDR3 extends over 15 amino acids. CDR1 is WSHSY, CDR2 SAAADI, per germline. Here the CDR3 reads CASRPPGPSSLEQFI. Written as DNA, the CDR3 is TGCGCCAGCAGGCCCCCGGGACCCTCTTCTCTTGAGCAGTTCATC.

At least ten counts were recorded for this clonotype. This could be a read error, since a much larger clone is one nucleotide away. The V and J genes are TRBV28 and TRBJ1-1; D is undetermined. The CDR3 length is 11 residues. Germline CDR1 is MDHEN and CDR2 is SYDVKM. Between the trimmed V and J ends, which lost 11 bases and 1 base, there was a span of 8 bases. The CDR3 spells CAYISNTEAFF. CDR3 sequence (DNA): TGTGCCTATATATCGAACACTGAAGCTTTCTTT.

Notes on this clonotype: The CDR3 carries no conserved terminal phenylalanine or tryptophan, so it likely arises from a read error. The chain couples TRBV29-1 to TRBJ1-1; 8 bases are shared with TRBD1. The CDR3 has 14 amino acids. Germline V CDR1 and CDR2: SQVTM, ANQGSEA. This CDR3 is CSVFGQGTKAEAFC. CDR3 DNA: TGCAGTGTCTTCGGACAGGGAACTAAAGCTGAAGCTTTCTGT.

Remarks on this clonotype: Mismatch with germline at one junction end may stem from a read error. The chain joins TRBV20-1 to TRBJ2-2; the D gene could be TRBD1 or TRBD2 (5 bases each). CDR1 DFQATT and CDR2 SNEGSKA come from the germline V gene (reference sequence). This CDR3 contains 15 residues. The CDR3 DNA sequence: TGCAGTACTAGAGACCGGACAAGGGATACCGGGGAGCCGTTTTTT. Protein: CSTRDRTRDTGEPFF.

Regarding this clonotype: It is likely a read error, because the conserved phenylalanine at the end of the CDR3 is missing. The chain recombines TRBV4-1 with TRBJ2-5; 10 bases are a match to TRBD2. The germline CDR1 and CDR2 sequences are MGHRA and YSYEKL. The V gene end was trimmed by 4 bases and the J gene end by 2 bases; junction bases not matched to a gene: 7. The CDR3 has 16 amino acids. For the CDR3, the DNA is TGCGCCAGCAGCCGTTTGGGACTAGCGATTCAAGAGACCCAGTACTAC. Translation: CASSRLGLAIQETQYY.

This clonotype was observed a single time. Sequence at one end of the junction differs from germline and may be a read error. V gene TRBV6-2 or TRBV6-3 combines with J gene TRBJ1-1, with a tentative D call TRBD1 (6 bases). The germline V gene encodes CDR1 MNHEY and CDR2 SVGEGT. The CDR3 consists of 15 residues. CDR3 in DNA: TGTGCCAGCCGACTTTTTGTGGGACAAAGAGGAGAAGCTCTCTTT. It encodes CASRLFVGQRGEALF.

Regarding this clonotype: A much bigger clone sits one base away, suggesting this may be a read error. The CDR3 end shows no conserved phenylalanine or tryptophan, and so a read error is likely. No DNA is shown, since the ends of the CDR3 on it are uncertain; the CDR3 is the one TCRdb lists. This chain uses TRBV11-2 with TRBJ2-7; the table's D call, TRBD1, has no DNA check behind it. The germline CDR1 and CDR2 sequences are SGHAT and FQNNGV. Ends included, the CDR3 has 12 residues. The CDR3 spells CASSSRDRGSYI.

Note on this clonotype: At one of its ends the junction is not consistent with the germline gene, which may arise from a read error. The CDR3 DNA reads as TGTGCCAACAGCAAATCGGGGGCCTACCCCTCTGGGGCCAACGTCCTGACTTTC. It codes for CANSKSGAYPSGANVLTF. The rearrangement joins TRBV5-4 to TRBJ2-6; the D gene could be TRBD1 or TRBD2 (6 bases each). The CDR3 sequence is 18 residues long. In germline, CDR1 is SGHNT, CDR2 YYREEE (reference sequence).

The J gene is TRBJ1-2, the V gene TRBV12-3 or TRBV12-4; D is ambiguous. Trimming took off 6 bases at V and 11 bases at J, with 19 bases between the two ends. This CDR3 spans 13 amino acids. CDR3 nucleotides: TGTGCCAGCAGCCTGTCTGAGAACTTTGGTTACACCTTC. Amino acids: CASSLSENFGYTF.

With regard to this clonotype: One junction end disagrees with the germline gene, perhaps due to a read error. The V and J genes are TRBV20-1 and TRBJ1-2; D is unclear. The CDR3 sequence is 13 residues long. CDR1 is DFQATT, CDR2 SNEGSKA, per germline (reference sequence). The CDR3 spells CSAQHREYYGYTF. The CDR3 DNA reads as TGCAGTGCTCAACACAGAGAGTATTATGGATACACCTTC.

This chain uses TRBV12-2 with TRBJ2-5; the table's D call, TRBD1, has no DNA check behind it. TRBV12-2 corresponds to a pseudogene. The CDR3 totals 19 residues. The CDR3 is CASRLMGPGQGGNQEAQYF. CDR3 nucleotides: TGTGCAAGTCGCTTAATGGGCCCGGGACAGGGGGGTAACCAAGAGGCCCAGTACTTC.

Many counts were recorded for this clonotype. This sequence joins TRBV2 and TRBJ2-7; TRBD2 matches at 8 bases. The germline gives CDR1 SNHLY, CDR2 FYNNEI. This CDR3 region has 16 residues. J gave up 2 bases and V 8 bases, and 14 bases lay outside the gene matches. CDR3 region: CASVAPGGGLTYEQYF. CDR3 bases: TGTGCCAGCGTAGCTCCCGGGGGGGGGCTCACCTACGAGCAGTACTTC.

In regard to this clonotype: The junction does not match germline at one end; this may be a read error. The chain links TRBV29-1 to TRBJ2-5; a possible D gene is TRBD2 (5 bases). CDR1 and CDR2 (germline): SQVTM, ANQGSEA. The CDR3 is made up of 12 amino acids. Here the CDR3 DNA reads TGCAGCTGGAGGACGTACCAAGAGACCCAATACTTC. Translating it yields CSWRTYQETQYF.

In regard to this clonotype: The junction does not match germline at one end; this may be a read error. This chain uses TRBV28 with TRBJ1-5; 8 positions match TRBD1. This CDR3 contains 18 residues. Germline V lookup: CDR1 MDHEN, CDR2 SYDVKM. The CDR3 spells CPSSFQNQWRTGRKPHHF. DNA of the CDR3: TGTCCCAGCAGTTTTCAAAATCAATGGAGGACAGGGAGGAAGCCCCATCATTTT.

Notes on this clonotype: One end of the junction fails to match germline, which may point to a read error. The chain employs TRBV10-3 and TRBJ1-1; 7 positions match TRBD1. From germline, CDR1 is ENHRY and CDR2 SYGVKD. The CDR3 spans 15 residues. The CDR3 is CTINAKTGSDTETFF. In DNA form, the CDR3 reads TGTACCATCAATGCAAAGACAGGGAGTGACACTGAAACTTTCTTT.

As to this clonotype: The germline gene is not matched at one end of the junction; a read error may be the cause. The chain joins TRBV18 to TRBJ2-3; D is unclear. The V gene's germline CDR1 is KGHSH and CDR2 LQKENI. CDR3 length equals 12 residues. The CDR3 nucleotides read TGTACCAGCTCATCACCAAGAGATACGCAGTATTTT. This codes for CTSSSPRDTQYF.